This T cell receptor (beta chain) appears in the sequencing data of a study of T-cell reconstitution after alpha-beta-depleted transplantation in children. Study results and limitations: Several hundred rapidly expanded clones from non-depleted graft cells reportedly supplied alpha-beta T cells about two months post-transplant. Fresh T-cell production supplied most of the T-cell counts and diversity seen one year after transplant.

Library preparation (for TCRbeta) was performed with unique molecular identifiers. TCRdb passed the PCR reads through MiXCR, listing each CDR3 protein once. The table records 780,000 or so distinct CDR3 sequences, 15% to 20% of them present only once. V shed 4 bases, J shed 4 bases, and the junction held 5 bases outside the gene matches. The V gene's germline CDR1 is MNHEY and CDR2 SMNVEV (reference sequence). The CDR3 contains 15 residues. To note about this clonotype: Its antigen is as yet unknown.

This TCR derives from a male patient younger than 18 who had a stem cell transplant for acute lymphoblastic leukemia, so the T cells may come from the graft donor. This sample comprised PBMCs, mostly from graft donor cells, obtained 360 days after TCRalphabeta/CD19-depleted stem cell transplant. V is TRBV27 and J is TRBJ1-2; 11 nucleotides line up with TRBD1. The chain's CDR3 is CASSWTGGEVYGYTF. CDR3 sequence (DNA): TGTGCCAGCAGTTGGACAGGGGGCGAGGTCTATGGCTACACCTTC.